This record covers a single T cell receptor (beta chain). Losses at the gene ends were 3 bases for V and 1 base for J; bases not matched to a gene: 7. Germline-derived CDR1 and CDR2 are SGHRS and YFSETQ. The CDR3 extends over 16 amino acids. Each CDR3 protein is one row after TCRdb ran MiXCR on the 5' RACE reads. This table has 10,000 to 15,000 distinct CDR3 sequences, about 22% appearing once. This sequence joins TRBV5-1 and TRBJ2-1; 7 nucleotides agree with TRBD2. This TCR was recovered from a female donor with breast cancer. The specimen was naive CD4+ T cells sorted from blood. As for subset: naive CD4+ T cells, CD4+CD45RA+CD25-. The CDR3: CASSSGLADSYNEQFF. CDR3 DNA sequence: TGCGCCAGCAGCTCGGGGCTAGCGGATTCCTACAATGAGCAGTTCTTC.